Presented here are 28 T cell receptor beta chains from one specimen sequenced in a study of response to subunit inactivated influenza vaccine (dated by TCRdb to the late 2010s). Receptor amplification or capture employed RT-PCR. Reads for this sample came from an Illumina HiSeq 2500. The raw public data were reprocessed by TCRdb itself: fastp quality trimming at Q25, MiXCR clonotype calling, in-frame beta chains only. A single entry per CDR3 protein holds the most common genes and DNA from its merged rows. In this sample the table shows more than 400,000 distinct CDR3 sequences, approximately 7.7% of which occur a single time. The ten top clones hold around 12% of the sample. Sequences were derived from PBMCs from blood, sampled around 25 months after vaccination. The receptor source for this set is a man between 50 and 75 years old who received an inactivated influenza vaccine. Donor details come from another sample of the same person, matched by shared clones.

The sample holds a few counts of this clonotype. The CDR3 spells CASSLEEAGPLTDTQYF. The DNA for the CDR3 is TGCGCCAGCAGCTTGGAAGAAGCAGGCCCCCTCACAGATACGCAGTATTTT. The chain carries TRBV5-1 and TRBJ2-3; D unclear. The germline V and J ends were trimmed by 0 bases and 2 bases, with 16 bases remaining between them. The germline CDR1 and CDR2 sequences are SGHRS and YFSETQ. The CDR3 is made up of 17 amino acids.

This clonotype was recorded only once. V usage is TRBV20-1 and J usage is TRBJ2-1; a weak D match, TRBD1 (6 bases). This CDR3 is built from 16 residues. Trimming took 3 bases from V and 7 from J, leaving 22 bases between them. Looked up from germline, CDR1 is DFQATT and CDR2 is SNEGSKA (reference sequence). The CDR3 loop reads CSASSWGDRSANEQFF. CDR3 coding DNA: TGCAGTGCTAGTAGCTGGGGCGACAGGTCTGCGAATGAGCAGTTCTTC.

This clonotype occurred many times. The CDR3 loop reads CASSLCRAGGPHCEQFF. Here the CDR3 DNA reads TGTGCCAGCAGTTTATGCCGCGCGGGAGGGCCTCATTGTGAGCAGTTCTTC. This sequence joins TRBV28 and TRBJ2-1, with 9 bases that match TRBD2. The CDR3 covers 17 residues. The germline gives CDR1 MDHEN, CDR2 SYDVKM. V was pared by 0 bases and J by 9 bases, with 12 bases of the junction left unmatched. Filled out from reference TRBV28 and TRBJ2-1, the complete variable domain reads DVKVTQSSRYLVKRTGEKVFLECVQDMDHENMFWYRQDPGLGLRLIYFSYDVKMKEKGDIPEGYSVSREKKERFSLILESASTNQTSMYLCASSLCRAGGPHCEQFFGPGTRLTVL.

At least ten counts were recorded for this clonotype. This CDR3 reads CASSFVRGGQPQHF. The CDR3, as DNA: TGTGCCAGCAGTTTTGTCAGGGGGGGCCAGCCCCAGCATTTT. The chain recombines TRBV12-3 or TRBV12-4 with TRBJ1-5; 7 bases align to TRBD1. With 3 bases clipped from V and 7 bases from J, the junction kept 6 bases outside the gene matches. CDR3 length equals 14 residues.

This clonotype has ten or more counts. This rearrangement joins TRBV5-1 to TRBJ2-2, with D unclear. V gave up 0 bases and J gave up 4 bases, with 4 bases separating them. Germline CDR1 reads SGHRS; CDR2 reads YFSETQ. The CDR3 consists of 13 residues. The CDR3 bases are TGCGCCAGCAGCTTGGACCCCACCGGGGAGCTGTTTTTT. It specifies CASSLDPTGELFF.

This clonotype was observed at least ten times. This sequence joins TRBV12-3 or TRBV12-4 and TRBJ1-6; TRBD1 might be the D (5 bases). Deletions cut 2 bases from V and 14 bases from J, with 10 bases between. This CDR3 region has 12 residues. CDR3 protein: CASSLSGTSLHF. The CDR3 nucleotides read TGTGCCAGCAGTTTAAGTGGGACCTCCCTCCACTTT.

This clonotype showed up just a few times. The chain couples TRBV29-1 to TRBJ2-1; D is possibly TRBD2 (5 bases). Trimming shortened V by 4 bases and J by 6 bases, and 19 bases separated the two germline ends. Germline assignment: CDR1 SQVTM and CDR2 ANQGSEA. CDR3 length: 15 residues. The CDR3 reads CSVVGRLAKFNEQFF. The CDR3 DNA is TGCAGCGTTGTAGGTCGGCTAGCAAAGTTCAATGAGCAGTTCTTC.

This clonotype occurred many times. The chain links TRBV19 to TRBJ2-1, with 9 nucleotides matching TRBD2. The length of the CDR3 is 14 residues. With V trimmed by 9 bases and J by 4 bases, 7 bases remained unmatched. Germline V gives CDR1 LNHDA, CDR2 SQIVND (reference sequence). CDR3 protein: CASGEGLAYNEQFF. The CDR3 DNA is TGTGCCAGCGGGGAGGGACTAGCTTACAATGAGCAGTTCTTC.

This clonotype was observed a few times. This chain links TRBV20-1 with TRBJ1-6, with TRBD1 matching over 10 bases. CDR3 length: 15 residues. The V gene end was trimmed by 5 bases and the J gene end by 6 bases; junction bases not matched to a gene: 7. Looked up from germline, CDR1 is DFQATT and CDR2 is SNEGSKA (reference sequence). CDR3: CSASPGQGINSPLHF. The CDR3 DNA is TGCAGTGCTTCGCCGGGACAGGGGATTAATTCACCCCTCCACTTT.

The gene calls are TRBV5-1 and TRBJ2-3, with TRBD1 matching over 9 bases. Trimming took 0 bases from V and 1 from J; bases not matched to a gene: 6. This CDR3 has 17 amino acids. CDR1 and CDR2 (germline): SGHRS, YFSETQ. For the CDR3, the DNA is TGCGCCAGCAGCTTGGAGGGCTGGACAGGGGGCACAGATACGCAGTATTTT. Translated, it gives CASSLEGWTGGTDTQYF.

This rearrangement joins TRBV5-1 to TRBJ2-1, with 7 nucleotides matching TRBD1. J was trimmed by 2 bases and V by 2 bases; bases with no gene match: 1. Germline values: CDR1 SGHRS, CDR2 YFSETQ. This CDR3 has 14 amino acids. Here the CDR3 reads CASSFDRAYNEQFF. The CDR3 nucleotides read TGCGCCAGCAGCTTCGACAGGGCCTACAATGAGCAGTTCTTC. The variable domain in full, with the rest retrieved from reference TRBV5-1 and TRBJ2-1, is KAGVTQTPRYLIKTRGQQVTLSCSPISGHRSVSWYQQTPGQGLQFLFEYFSETQRNKGNFPGRFSGRQFSNSRSEMNVSTLELGDSALYLCASSFDRAYNEQFFGPGTRLTVL.

The chain couples TRBV4-1 to TRBJ2-3, with D unresolved. V lost 0 bases and J lost 4, with 5 bases in between. Germline values: CDR1 MGHRA, CDR2 YSYEKL. This CDR3 is built from 13 residues. CDR3 nucleotide sequence: TGCGCCAGCAGCCAAGAGGTCCCAGATACGCAGTATTTT. It codes for CASSQEVPDTQYF.

This sequence joins TRBV28 and TRBJ1-5, with TRBD1 matching over 9 bases. CDR1 and CDR2 (germline): MDHEN, SYDVKM. With 5 bases clipped from V and 4 bases from J, the junction kept 9 bases outside the gene matches. This CDR3 region has 16 residues. In DNA, the CDR3 is TGTGCCAGCAGTAGCACCGGGACAGGGTTGAATCAGCCCCAGCATTTT. Amino acid sequence: CASSSTGTGLNQPQHF. Complete variable domain (other parts from reference TRBV28 and TRBJ1-5): DVKVTQSSRYLVKRTGEKVFLECVQDMDHENMFWYRQDPGLGLRLIYFSYDVKMKEKGDIPEGYSVSREKKERFSLILESASTNQTSMYLCASSSTGTGLNQPQHFGDGTRLSIL.

The CDR3, as DNA: TGCAGCGTTGAGGGGCGGGGGGAAAATGAGCAGTTCTTC. Translating it yields CSVEGRGENEQFF. This chain connects TRBV29-1 to TRBJ2-1, with 8 bases identical to TRBD2. V trimming: 3 bases; J trimming: 7 bases; junction bases outside the gene matches: 5. From germline, CDR1 is SQVTM and CDR2 ANQGSEA. The CDR3 contains 13 residues.

This clonotype has a count of ten or more. The genes are TRBV7-2 and TRBJ2-1; TRBD2 matches 11 bases. CDR1 is SGHTA, CDR2 FQGNSA, per germline. The CDR3 sequence is 15 residues long. J gave up 6 bases and V 3 bases, and 4 bases lay outside the gene matches. CDR3 DNA: TGTGCCAGCAGCTTGACTAGCGGGAAGGTCAATGAGCAGTTCTTC. This translates into CASSLTSGKVNEQFF. The complete variable domain, with remaining parts taken from reference TRBV7-2 and TRBJ2-1, reads GAGVSQSPSNKVTEKGKDVELRCDPISGHTALYWYRQSLGQGLEFLIYFQGNSAPDKSGLPSDRFSAERTGGSVSTLTIQRTQQEDSAVYLCASSLTSGKVNEQFFGPGTRLTVL.

This clonotype was recorded many times. V is TRBV6-1 and J is TRBJ1-5; 11 bases align to TRBD1. With V trimmed by 4 bases and J by 7 bases, 6 bases remained unmatched. The germline gives CDR1 MNHNS, CDR2 SASEGT. The CDR3 contains 15 residues. For the CDR3, the DNA is TGTGCCAGCAGTGCTCGGGGACAGGGGGGGCAGCCCCAGCATTTT. This encodes CASSARGQGGQPQHF.

Ten or more counts support this clonotype. The gene calls are TRBV4-2 and TRBJ2-4; D ambiguous. Germline V gene lookup returns CDR1 LGHNA and CDR2 YNFKEQ. The CDR3 contains 15 residues. V dropped 1 base and J dropped 9 bases, with 16 bases sitting between them. The CDR3 DNA sequence: TGTGCCAGCAGCCAAGTTCGTCTAGGAGAAACCATTCAGTACTTC. It codes for CASSQVRLGETIQYF.

V and J are TRBV4-1 and TRBJ1-1; D may be TRBD1 (6 bases). Germline V gives CDR1 MGHRA, CDR2 YSYEKL. Trimming took 1 base from V and 4 from J, leaving 7 bases between them. The CDR3 length is 13 residues. The CDR3 loop reads CASSQAGATEAFF. The DNA of the CDR3 is TGCGCCAGCAGCCAAGCAGGGGCCACTGAAGCTTTCTTT.

In this sample, this clonotype turned up many times. V gene TRBV12-3 or TRBV12-4 combines with J gene TRBJ1-6, with D possibly being TRBD1 (6 bases). V shed 1 base and J shed 13 bases, with 11 bases lying between them. This CDR3 has 13 amino acids. CDR3: CASSLGGLAPLHF. Written as DNA, the CDR3 is TGTGCCAGCAGTTTAGGGGGGCTAGCGCCCCTCCACTTT.

This clonotype has only a few counts. CDR3 residues: CASSLMSNQETQYF. The DNA of the CDR3 is TGTGCCAGCAGTTTAATGTCCAACCAAGAGACCCAGTACTTC. V gene TRBV12-3 or TRBV12-4 combines with J gene TRBJ2-5, with D unclear. V lost 2 bases and J 0 bases, leaving 7 bases between the germline ends. This CDR3 comprises 14 residues.

This clonotype has just a few counts. The chain recombines TRBV12-3 or TRBV12-4 with TRBJ2-1; 10 nucleotides align to TRBD2. J was trimmed by 8 bases and V by 6 bases; bases with no gene match: 10. The CDR3 extends over 15 amino acids. CDR3 residues: CASRGLAGGGDEQFF. CDR3 sequence (DNA): TGTGCCAGCAGGGGATTAGCGGGGGGTGGTGATGAGCAGTTCTTC.

Ten or more counts support this clonotype. The J gene is TRBJ2-3, the V gene TRBV6-5; TRBD2 is a possible D gene (6 bases). V was shortened by 1 base and J by 2 bases, with 13 bases between the two germline ends. CDR1 and CDR2 (germline): MNHEY, SVGAGI. The CDR3 covers 16 residues. This chain's CDR3 is CASSYFRSGSTDTQYF. Written as DNA, the CDR3 is TGTGCCAGCAGTTACTTTAGAAGCGGGTCCACAGATACGCAGTATTTT.

This clonotype was counted only a few times. This chain links TRBV20-1 with TRBJ2-7; a possible D gene is TRBD2 (6 bases). Germline V gene lookup returns CDR1 DFQATT and CDR2 SNEGSKA (reference sequence). CDR3 length equals 12 residues. Trimming took 6 bases from V and 4 from J, leaving 13 bases between them. DNA of the CDR3: TGCAGTGCCGGGGACTCCCGGTACGAGCAGTACTTC. As protein: CSAGDSRYEQYF.

At least ten counts were recorded for this clonotype. The CDR3 sequence is CASINLAGSQETQYF. In nucleotides, the CDR3 is TGTGCCAGCATCAACCTAGCGGGATCTCAAGAGACCCAGTACTTC. The chain is built from TRBV7-8 and TRBJ2-5; the match to TRBD2 covers 9 bases. CDR3 length: 15 residues. V shed 7 bases and J 2 bases; nucleotides not matched to a gene: 8. Germline V gives CDR1 SGHVS, CDR2 FQNEAQ.

This clonotype was seen more than once but under ten times. The chain links TRBV15 to TRBJ1-4; 7 nucleotides line up with TRBD1. The CDR3 totals 15 residues. The germline V gene has CDR1 LNHNV and CDR2 YYDKDF (reference sequence). The trim removed 0 bases at V and 15 bases at J, leaving 13 bases unmatched. The CDR3 nucleotides read TGTGCCACCAGCAGAGATTCCCAGGGGGGGAATGTGGTGTTTTTT. This translates into CATSRDSQGGNVVFF.

This clonotype was observed at least ten times. The V call is TRBV20-1, the J call TRBJ2-1; 9 bases line up with TRBD1. Germline CDR1 is DFQATT and CDR2 is SNEGSKA (reference sequence). Losses at the gene ends were 3 bases for V and 3 bases for J; bases not matched to a gene: 9. CDR3 size: 16 residues. The CDR3 is CSARGQGGLGYNEQFF. DNA of the CDR3: TGCAGTGCTAGGGGACAGGGTGGATTAGGCTACAATGAGCAGTTCTTC.

The V call is TRBV5-1, the J call TRBJ2-1; TRBD2 matches at 8 bases. The V gene's germline CDR1 is SGHRS and CDR2 YFSETQ. The J segment lost 7 bases and the V segment lost 0 bases, leaving 3 bases of the junction unmatched. The CDR3 sequence is 14 residues long. The CDR3 loop is CASSLERGWNEQFF. In DNA, the CDR3 is TGCGCCAGCAGCTTGGAGCGGGGGTGGAATGAGCAGTTCTTC.

This clonotype was counted a few times. The chain joins TRBV20-1 to TRBJ2-5; 12 nucleotides align to TRBD1. The V segment lost 3 bases and the J segment 5 bases; nucleotides outside the gene matches: 4. Germline-derived CDR1 and CDR2 are DFQATT and SNEGSKA (reference sequence). The CDR3 runs to 14 residues. The CDR3 reads CSARGTGGWETQYF. CDR3 nucleotide sequence: TGCAGTGCTAGGGGGACAGGGGGCTGGGAGACCCAGTACTTC.